The 4 T cell receptor beta chains in this list originate from one sample, sequenced in a study of CD8+ T cells in alopecia areata. Treatment specified: oral pan-JAK inhibitor, 5-10 mg twice daily. RNA extraction was followed by reverse transcription into cDNA, which acted as the sequencing template. Assay: immunoSEQ multiplex PCR; the TCRdb copy retains only in-frame clones and omits some. The data show fewer than 350,000 clones, more than 45% seen once. The source material was CD4+ T cells sorted from blood, sampled at week 24, from a patient treated with tofacitinib. These receptors were collected from a human donor with alopecia areata.

This clone was detected only a few times. V usage is TRBV6-6 and J usage is TRBJ1-3; the D gene is possibly TRBD1 (5 bases). Between the trimmed V and J ends, which lost 6 bases and 2 bases, there was a span of 17 bases. This CDR3 region has 16 residues. The germline CDR1 and CDR2 sequences are MNHNY and SVGAGI (reference sequence). The CDR3 region has the DNA TGTGCCAGCAGAGAGAGGACATCTAACCCTGGAAACACCATATATTTT. Translating it yields CASRERTSNPGNTIYF.

The chain recombines TRBV5-4 with TRBJ2-7; TRBD1 is a possible D gene (6 bases). Germline-derived CDR1 and CDR2 are SGHNT and YYREEE (reference sequence). V lost 1 base and J 2 bases, leaving 13 bases between the germline ends. The CDR3 spans 15 residues. CDR3 in amino acids: CASSLLPGETYEQYF. CDR3 bases: TGTGCCAGCAGCTTGTTGCCAGGGGAGACCTACGAGCAGTACTTC.

This clone was seen a handful of times. J is TRBJ1-1 and V is TRBV10-3; 7 bases are a match to TRBD1. Germline loops: CDR1 ENHRY, CDR2 SYGVKD. The junction had 13 bases not matched to a gene; V was cut back by 3 bases and J by 12 bases. The CDR3 contains 14 residues. For the CDR3, the DNA is TGTGCCATCAGTGACCCGACAGGGTCGGTGCAAACTTTCTTT. Encoded protein: CAISDPTGSVQTFF.

The chain has TRBV6-6 and TRBJ2-1; 9 nucleotides line up with TRBD2. Germline V gives CDR1 MNHNY, CDR2 SVGAGI (reference sequence). V lost 7 bases to trimming and J lost 4 bases; unmatched junction nucleotides: 8. The CDR3 is 15 amino acids. Here the CDR3 reads CASNLAGASYNEQFF. The DNA for the CDR3 is TGTGCCAGCAACTTAGCGGGGGCCAGTTACAATGAGCAGTTCTTC.